This entry lists 9 T cell receptor beta chains sequenced from one sample in a study of T cells after yellow fever vaccination. MiXCR, run by TCRdb on the 5' RACE reads, gives a single entry per CDR3 protein. The sample shows almost 600,000 distinct CDR3 sequences, about 13% of them seen only once. This material consisted of PBMCs, taken on the day of the yellow fever booster vaccination. The receptor source for this set is a man aged 30-40 years who received the YFV17D yellow fever vaccine.

This clonotype has only a few counts. The J gene is TRBJ1-2, the V gene TRBV7-2; D possibly corresponds to TRBD1 (6 bases). There are 14 residues in the CDR3. In germline, CDR1 is SGHTA, CDR2 FQGNSA. V was clipped by 4 bases and J by 5 bases, with 14 bases between them. This CDR3 reads CASSSQGSFYGYTF. DNA of the CDR3: TGTGCCAGCAGCTCCCAGGGGAGCTTTTATGGCTACACCTTC.

The chain has TRBV5-4 and TRBJ2-5; weak D call: TRBD2 (6 bases). Germline CDR1 reads SGHNT; CDR2 reads YYREEE (reference sequence). Trimming removed 3 bases at V and 3 bases at J, with 15 bases between. This CDR3 spans 15 amino acids. The CDR3 bases are TGTGCCAGCAGCTCGCCCCGGGAGAAGGAAGAGACCCAGTACTTC. Its translation: CASSSPREKEETQYF.

This clonotype occurred a few times. The V call is TRBV7-9, the J call TRBJ2-3; D may be TRBD1 (5 bases). Germline CDR1 reads SEHNR; CDR2 reads FQNEAQ (reference sequence). Trimming pared 1 base from V and 4 bases from J, leaving 12 bases between. This CDR3 has 15 amino acids. Written as DNA, the CDR3 is TGTGCCAGCAGCTTAGGACAGTCAGGCCCAGATACGCAGTATTTT. This encodes CASSLGQSGPDTQYF.

This clonotype was found a few times. The chain employs TRBV5-4 and TRBJ2-4; D is possibly TRBD2 (6 bases). Germline-derived CDR1 and CDR2 are SGHNT and YYREEE (reference sequence). Trimming stripped 7 bases from V and 0 bases from J, with 17 bases between. There are 16 residues in the CDR3. CDR3 amino acids: CASHQGGRSAKNIQYF. The CDR3 DNA reads as TGTGCCAGCCATCAGGGAGGACGGTCAGCCAAAAACATTCAGTACTTC.

This clonotype is a singleton in its sample. J is TRBJ2-5 and V is TRBV27; D may correspond to TRBD1 or TRBD2 (5 bases each). The CDR3 consists of 15 residues. Trimming left V 4 bases short and J 1 base short, with 13 bases between. From germline, CDR1 is MNHEY and CDR2 SMNVEV (reference sequence). Here the CDR3 reads CASSWGSGGQETQYF. CDR3 DNA sequence: TGTGCCAGCAGTTGGGGGAGTGGCGGCCAAGAGACCCAGTACTTC.

This clonotype was recorded a few times. The chain recombines TRBV29-1 with TRBJ2-1; 7 positions match TRBD2. CDR3 length: 12 residues. From germline, CDR1 is SQVTM and CDR2 ANQGSEA. Trimming cost V 7 bases and J 2 bases; bases outside gene matches: 2. This CDR3 is CSGGRAYNEQFF. CDR3 DNA: TGCAGCGGGGGGAGGGCCTACAATGAGCAGTTCTTC.

The rearrangement links TRBV10-3 to TRBJ2-5; D is possibly TRBD2 (6 bases). The CDR3 loop spans 15 amino acids. V lost 11 bases to trimming and J lost 2 bases, with 21 bases between them. The germline V gene encodes CDR1 ENHRY and CDR2 SYGVKD. The CDR3 reads CAVAHDRGLQETQYF. Here the CDR3 DNA reads TGTGCCGTTGCTCACGATCGGGGGTTACAAGAGACCCAGTACTTC.

This clonotype was seen at least ten times. The chain carries TRBV27 and TRBJ2-2, with D perhaps TRBD2 (5 bases). This CDR3 is built from 15 residues. Germline V gene lookup returns CDR1 MNHEY and CDR2 SMNVEV (reference sequence). Trimming took 3 bases from V and 5 from J, leaving 13 bases between them. The CDR3 spells CASSFGGPGTGELFF. For the CDR3, the DNA is TGTGCCAGCAGTTTTGGAGGACCGGGTACCGGGGAGCTGTTTTTT.

The genes are TRBV3-1 and TRBJ2-5; weak D call: TRBD2 (5 bases). The CDR3 loop spans 16 amino acids. Germline CDR1 LGHDT, CDR2 YNNKEL (reference sequence). The V end lost 3 bases, the J end lost 2 bases, and 16 bases lay between the germline ends. CDR3 amino acids: CASSQVGDLQQETQYF. CDR3 sequence (DNA): TGTGCCAGCAGCCAGGTGGGAGACTTACAGCAAGAGACCCAGTACTTC.